This T cell receptor (beta chain) was sequenced in a study of blood T cell repertoires in COVID-19. Study overall: Acute and convalescent COVID-19 samples came from the United States, Italy and Spain.

Assay used: immunoSEQ multiplex PCR; TCRdb lists only in-frame clones, some missing. The repertoire consists of 190,000 or so clones, with 94% occurring once and the leading ten covering approximately 0.8%. Germline V gives CDR1 SNHLY, CDR2 FYNNEI. With 6 bases clipped from V and 1 base from J, the junction kept 6 bases outside the gene matches. The CDR3 loop spans 15 amino acids. This sequence joins TRBV2 and TRBJ1-1; TRBD1 matches at 9 bases. The sample comprised peripheral blood. The receptor was derived from a young man with COVID-19, enrolled during active disease. The CDR3 coding sequence is TGTGCCAGCAGGCAGCCGGGACAGGGGAACACTGAAGCTTTCTTT. This codes for CASRQPGQGNTEAFF.